The source of this T cell receptor beta chain is a study of cytomegalovirus exposure and HLA in healthy donors. Study-level information: A subsequent analysis reported that the approximately 120 validation repertoires were produced on the same platform that had also been used for the 550 to 750 first-cohort repertoires. Overall study findings and caveats: Some TCR beta chains (around 180 of them) were listed as cytomegalovirus-associated. In the 130 or so validation repertoires, around 95% of cluster scores exceeded 0, per a later analysis.

After removal of 0 bases from V and 4 bases from J, the junction contained 2 bases not matched to a gene. In germline, CDR1 is MNHNY, CDR2 SVGAGI (reference sequence). The CDR3 loop spans 14 amino acids. As for this clone: As yet, its antigen is unknown.

Method: immunoSEQ multiplex PCR; TCRdb's copy keeps in-frame clones and lacks some. The sample includes roughly 48,000 clones, 88% of them seen just once. The rearrangement joins TRBV6-6 to TRBJ2-5, with 7 bases lining up with TRBD1. The receptor was derived from a woman younger than 45 in good health and CMV-seronegative. The sequenced sample consisted of PBMCs. Here the CDR3 reads CASSYSAGGETQYF. CDR3 nucleotides: TGTGCCAGCAGTTACTCGGCAGGGGGAGAGACCCAGTACTTC.